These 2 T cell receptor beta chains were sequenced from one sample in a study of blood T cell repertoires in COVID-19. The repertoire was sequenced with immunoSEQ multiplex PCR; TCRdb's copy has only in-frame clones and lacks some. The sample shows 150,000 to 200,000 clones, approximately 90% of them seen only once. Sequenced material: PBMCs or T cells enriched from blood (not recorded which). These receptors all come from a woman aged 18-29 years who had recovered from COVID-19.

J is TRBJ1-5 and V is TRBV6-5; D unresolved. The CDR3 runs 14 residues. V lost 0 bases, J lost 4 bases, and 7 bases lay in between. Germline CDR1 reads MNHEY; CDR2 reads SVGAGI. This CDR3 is CASSYSPGNQPQHF. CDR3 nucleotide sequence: TGTGCCAGCAGTTACTCGCCGGGAAATCAGCCCCAGCATTTT.

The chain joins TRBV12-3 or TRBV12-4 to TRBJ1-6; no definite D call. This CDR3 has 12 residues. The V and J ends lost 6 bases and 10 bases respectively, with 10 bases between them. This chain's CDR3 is CASRLGGSPLHF. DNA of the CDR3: TGTGCCAGCAGACTCGGAGGGTCACCCCTCCACTTT.